This T cell receptor beta chain stems from a study of OX40 agonist ivuxolimab in advanced cancers. V lost 3 bases and J 0 bases, leaving 9 bases between the germline ends. The CDR3 length is 14 residues. The V gene's germline CDR1 is SGHTA and CDR2 FQGTGA. The table came from immunoSEQ multiplex PCR; TCRdb's copy has only in-frame clones and leaves some out. Here the sample spans tens of thousands of clones, 85% to 95% being singletons. This sequence joins TRBV7-3 and TRBJ2-7; D gene unclear. Sequenced material: CD4+ or CD8+ T cells sorted from blood, taken in a trial of the OX40 agonist ivuxolimab. The origin of this receptor is an adult with an advanced solid tumor such as melanoma, head and neck, liver or kidney cancer. In nucleotides, the CDR3 is TGTGCCAGCAGCTTGGAAGCTGGCTCCTACGAGCAGTACTTC. Translated: CASSLEAGSYEQYF.